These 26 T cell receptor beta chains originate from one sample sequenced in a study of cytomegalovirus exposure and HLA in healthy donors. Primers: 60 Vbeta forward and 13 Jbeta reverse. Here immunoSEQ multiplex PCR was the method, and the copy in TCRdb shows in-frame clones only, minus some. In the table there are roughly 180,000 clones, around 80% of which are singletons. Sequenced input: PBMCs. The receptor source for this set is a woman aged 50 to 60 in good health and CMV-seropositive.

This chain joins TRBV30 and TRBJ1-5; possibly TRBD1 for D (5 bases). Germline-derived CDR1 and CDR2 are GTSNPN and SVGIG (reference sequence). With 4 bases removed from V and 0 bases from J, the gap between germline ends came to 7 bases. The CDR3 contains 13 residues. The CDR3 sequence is CAWKDSSNQPQHF. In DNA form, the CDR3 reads TGTGCCTGGAAAGACAGTAGCAATCAGCCCCAGCATTTT.

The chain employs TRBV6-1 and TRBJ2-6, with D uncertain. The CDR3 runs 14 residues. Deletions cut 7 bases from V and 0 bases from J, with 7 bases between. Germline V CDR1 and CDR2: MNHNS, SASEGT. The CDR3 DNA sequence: TGTGCCAGCACCCCGGGCTCTGGGGCCAACGTCCTGACTTTC. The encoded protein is CASTPGSGANVLTF.

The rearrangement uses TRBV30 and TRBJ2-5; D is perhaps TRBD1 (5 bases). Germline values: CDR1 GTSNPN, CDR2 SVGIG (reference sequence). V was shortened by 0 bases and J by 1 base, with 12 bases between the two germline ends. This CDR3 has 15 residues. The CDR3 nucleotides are TGTGCCTGGAGTGTAAGGACAATGATCCAAGAGACCCAGTACTTC. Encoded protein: CAWSVRTMIQETQYF. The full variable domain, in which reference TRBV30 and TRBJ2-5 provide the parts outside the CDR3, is SQTIHQWPATLVQPVGSPLSLECTVEGTSNPNLYWYRQAAGRGLQLLFYSVGIGQISSEVPQNLSASRPQDRQFILSSKKLLLSDSGFYLCAWSVRTMIQETQYFGPGTRLLVL.

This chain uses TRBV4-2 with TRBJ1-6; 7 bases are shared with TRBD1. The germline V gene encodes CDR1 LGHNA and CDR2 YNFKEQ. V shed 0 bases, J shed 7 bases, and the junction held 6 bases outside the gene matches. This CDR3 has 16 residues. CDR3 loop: CASSQDTTGTNSPLHF. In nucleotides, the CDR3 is TGTGCCAGCAGCCAAGACACGACAGGGACCAATTCACCCCTCCACTTT.

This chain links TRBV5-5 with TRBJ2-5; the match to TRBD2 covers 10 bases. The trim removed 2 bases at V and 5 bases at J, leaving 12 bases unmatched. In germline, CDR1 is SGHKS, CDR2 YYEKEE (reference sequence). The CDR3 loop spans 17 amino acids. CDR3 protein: CASSLGERGGRGETQYF. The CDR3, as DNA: TGTGCCAGCAGCTTAGGCGAGCGGGGGGGCCGAGGTGAGACCCAGTACTTC. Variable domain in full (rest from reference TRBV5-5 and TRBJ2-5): DAGVTQSPTHLIKTRGQQVTLRCSPISGHKSVSWYQQVLGQGPQFIFQYYEKEERGRGNFPDRFSARQFPNYSSELNVNALLLGDSALYLCASSLGERGGRGETQYFGPGTRLLVL.

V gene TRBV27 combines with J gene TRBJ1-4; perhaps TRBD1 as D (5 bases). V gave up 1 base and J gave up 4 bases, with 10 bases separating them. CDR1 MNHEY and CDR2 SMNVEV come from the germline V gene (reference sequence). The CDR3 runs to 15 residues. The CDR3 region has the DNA TGTGCCAGCAGTTTATACGACAGCCTTAATGAAAAACTGTTTTTT. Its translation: CASSLYDSLNEKLFF.

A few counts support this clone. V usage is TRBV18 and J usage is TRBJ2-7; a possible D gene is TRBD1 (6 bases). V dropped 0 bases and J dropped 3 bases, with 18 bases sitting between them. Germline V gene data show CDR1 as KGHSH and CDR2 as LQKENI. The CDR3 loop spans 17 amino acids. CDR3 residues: CASSPPIGLGHFYEQYF. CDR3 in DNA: TGTGCCAGCTCACCACCGATAGGGTTGGGACACTTCTACGAGCAGTACTTC.

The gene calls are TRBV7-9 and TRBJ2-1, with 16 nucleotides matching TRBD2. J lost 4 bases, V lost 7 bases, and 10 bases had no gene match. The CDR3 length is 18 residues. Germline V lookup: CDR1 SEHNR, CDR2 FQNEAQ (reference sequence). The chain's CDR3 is CASNSGGTSGGAYNEQFF. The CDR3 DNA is TGTGCCAGCAACTCTGGGGGGACTAGCGGGGGGGCTTACAATGAGCAGTTCTTC. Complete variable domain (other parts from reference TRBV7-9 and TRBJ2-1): DTGVSQNPRHKITKRGQNVTFRCDPISEHNRLYWYRQTLGQGPEFLTYFQNEAQLEKSRLLSDRFSAERPKGSFSTLEIQRTEQGDSAMYLCASNSGGTSGGAYNEQFFGPGTRLTVL.

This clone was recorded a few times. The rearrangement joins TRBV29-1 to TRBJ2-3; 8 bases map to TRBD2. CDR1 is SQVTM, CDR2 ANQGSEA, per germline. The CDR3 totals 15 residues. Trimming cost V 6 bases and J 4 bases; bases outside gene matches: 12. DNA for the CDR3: TGCAGCGTAGATGGACTAGCTTGGGCCCCAGATACGCAGTATTTT. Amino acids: CSVDGLAWAPDTQYF.

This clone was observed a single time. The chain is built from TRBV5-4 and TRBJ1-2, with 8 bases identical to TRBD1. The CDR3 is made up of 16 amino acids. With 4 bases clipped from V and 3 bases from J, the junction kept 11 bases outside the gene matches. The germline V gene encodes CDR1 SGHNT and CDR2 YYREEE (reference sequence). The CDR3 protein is CASSPRTGKPDYGYTF. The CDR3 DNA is TGTGCCAGCAGCCCCCGGACAGGGAAGCCCGACTATGGCTACACCTTC.

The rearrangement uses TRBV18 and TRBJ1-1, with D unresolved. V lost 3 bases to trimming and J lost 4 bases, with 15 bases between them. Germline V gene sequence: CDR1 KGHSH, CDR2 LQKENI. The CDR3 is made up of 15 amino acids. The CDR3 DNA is TGTGCCAGCTCACCGACCAGCGCGGGTACCACTGAAGCTTTCTTT. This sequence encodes CASSPTSAGTTEAFF.

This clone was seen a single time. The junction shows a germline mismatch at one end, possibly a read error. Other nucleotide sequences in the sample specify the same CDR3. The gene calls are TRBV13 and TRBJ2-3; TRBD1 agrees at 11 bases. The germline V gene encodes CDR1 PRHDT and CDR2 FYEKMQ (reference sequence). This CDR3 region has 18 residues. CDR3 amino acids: CASSLSVGGTGGSDTQYF. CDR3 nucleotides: TGTGCCAGCAGCTTATCCGTGGGGGGGACAGGGGGGTCAGATACGCAATATTTT. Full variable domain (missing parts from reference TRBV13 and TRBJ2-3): AAGVIQSPRHLIKEKRETATLKCYPIPRHDTVYWYQQGPGQDPQFLISFYEKMQSDKGSIPDRFSAQQFSDYHSELNMSSLELGDSALYFCASSLSVGGTGGSDTQYFGPGTRLTVL.

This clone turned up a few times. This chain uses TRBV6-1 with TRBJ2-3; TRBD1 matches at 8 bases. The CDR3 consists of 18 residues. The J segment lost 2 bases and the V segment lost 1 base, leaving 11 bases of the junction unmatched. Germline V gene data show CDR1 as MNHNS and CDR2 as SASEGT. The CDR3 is CASSEDPPGGRHTDTQYF. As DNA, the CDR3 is TGTGCCAGCAGTGAAGACCCACCAGGGGGCCGGCACACAGATACGCAGTATTTT.

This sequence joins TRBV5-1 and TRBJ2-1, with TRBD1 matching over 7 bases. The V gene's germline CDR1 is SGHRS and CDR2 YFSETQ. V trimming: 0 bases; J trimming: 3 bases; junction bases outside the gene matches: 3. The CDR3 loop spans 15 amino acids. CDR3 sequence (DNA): TGCGCCAGCAGCTTGGGGCGGACAGGCTACAATGAGCAGTTCTTC. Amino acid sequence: CASSLGRTGYNEQFF.

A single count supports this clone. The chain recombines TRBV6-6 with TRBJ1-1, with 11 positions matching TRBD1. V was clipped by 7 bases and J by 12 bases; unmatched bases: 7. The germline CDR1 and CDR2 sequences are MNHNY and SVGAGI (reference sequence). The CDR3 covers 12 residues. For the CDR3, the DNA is TGTGCCAGCACCGTGGACAGGGGGCCAACTTTCTTT. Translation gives CASTVDRGPTFF.

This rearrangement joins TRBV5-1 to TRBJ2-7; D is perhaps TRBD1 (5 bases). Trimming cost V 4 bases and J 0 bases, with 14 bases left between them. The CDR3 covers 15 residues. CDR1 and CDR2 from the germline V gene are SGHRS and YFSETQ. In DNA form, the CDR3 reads TGCGCCAGCAGCCCGACAGTTGCGAGCTCCTACGAGCAGTACTTC. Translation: CASSPTVASSYEQYF.

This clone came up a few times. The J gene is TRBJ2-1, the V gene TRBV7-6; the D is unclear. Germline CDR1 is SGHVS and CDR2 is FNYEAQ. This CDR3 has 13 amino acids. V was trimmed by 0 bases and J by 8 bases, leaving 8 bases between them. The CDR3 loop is CASSLAVSYEQFF. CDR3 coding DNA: TGTGCCAGCAGCTTAGCGGTGAGTTATGAGCAGTTCTTC.

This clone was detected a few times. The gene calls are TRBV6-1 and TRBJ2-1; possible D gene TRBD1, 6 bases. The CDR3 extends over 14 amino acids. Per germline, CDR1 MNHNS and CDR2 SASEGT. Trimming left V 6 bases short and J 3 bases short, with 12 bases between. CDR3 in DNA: TGTGCCAGCAGGAAAGGGGACAACTACAATGAGCAGTTCTTC. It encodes CASRKGDNYNEQFF.

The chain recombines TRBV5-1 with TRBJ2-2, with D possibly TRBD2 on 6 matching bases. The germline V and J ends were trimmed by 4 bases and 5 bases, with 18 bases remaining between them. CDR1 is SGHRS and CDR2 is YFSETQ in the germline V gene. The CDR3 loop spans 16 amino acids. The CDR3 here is CASSPSTGVGTGELFF. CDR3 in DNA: TGCGCCAGCAGCCCTTCCACGGGGGTGGGGACCGGGGAGCTGTTTTTT.

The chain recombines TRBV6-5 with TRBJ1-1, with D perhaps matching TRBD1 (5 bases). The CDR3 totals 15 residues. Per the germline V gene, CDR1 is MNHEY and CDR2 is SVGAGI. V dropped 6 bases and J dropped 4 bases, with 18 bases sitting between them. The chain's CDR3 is CASRLGGGRGTEAFF. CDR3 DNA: TGTGCCAGCAGACTCGGGGGAGGGAGAGGCACTGAAGCTTTCTTT.

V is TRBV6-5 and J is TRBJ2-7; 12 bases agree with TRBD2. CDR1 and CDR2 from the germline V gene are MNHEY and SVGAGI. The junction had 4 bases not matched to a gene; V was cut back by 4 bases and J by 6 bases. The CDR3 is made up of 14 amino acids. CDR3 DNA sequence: TGTGCCAGCAGTTGTGGACTAGCGGGGTGCGAGCAGTACTTC. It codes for CASSCGLAGCEQYF.

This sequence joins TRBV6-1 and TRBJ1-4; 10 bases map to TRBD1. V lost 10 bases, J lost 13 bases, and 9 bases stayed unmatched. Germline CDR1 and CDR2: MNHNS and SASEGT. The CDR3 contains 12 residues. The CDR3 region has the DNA TGTGCCACCTCGGGACAGGGGATAAGACTGTTTTTT. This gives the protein CATSGQGIRLFF.

This chain's CDR3 is CASSARGVVGQPQHF. The CDR3 DNA sequence: TGTGCCAGCTCAGCCCGCGGGGTAGTAGGTCAGCCCCAGCATTTT. The rearrangement links TRBV18 to TRBJ1-5; D gene unclear. V was trimmed by 5 bases and J by 6 bases, leaving 17 bases between them. The CDR3 runs 15 residues. The germline V gene encodes CDR1 KGHSH and CDR2 LQKENI. Looking up the rest from reference TRBV18 and TRBJ1-5 gives the full variable domain: NAGVMQNPRHLVRRRGQEARLRCSPMKGHSHVYWYRQLPEEGLKFMVYLQKENIIDESGMPKERFSAEFPKEGPSILRIQQVVRGDSAAYFCASSARGVVGQPQHFGDGTRLSIL.

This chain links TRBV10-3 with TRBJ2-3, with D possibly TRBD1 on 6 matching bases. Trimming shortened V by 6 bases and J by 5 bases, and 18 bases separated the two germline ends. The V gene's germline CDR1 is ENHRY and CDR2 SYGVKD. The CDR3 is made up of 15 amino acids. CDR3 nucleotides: TGTGCCATCAGGACTAACAGGGATTCGGTAGATACGCAGTATTTT. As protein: CAIRTNRDSVDTQYF.

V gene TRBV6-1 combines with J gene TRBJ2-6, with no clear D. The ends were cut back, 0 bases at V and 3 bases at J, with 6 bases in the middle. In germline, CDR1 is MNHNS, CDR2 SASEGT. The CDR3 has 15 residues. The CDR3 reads CASSEAGDGANVLTF. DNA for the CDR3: TGTGCCAGCAGTGAAGCGGGCGATGGGGCCAACGTCCTGACTTTC.

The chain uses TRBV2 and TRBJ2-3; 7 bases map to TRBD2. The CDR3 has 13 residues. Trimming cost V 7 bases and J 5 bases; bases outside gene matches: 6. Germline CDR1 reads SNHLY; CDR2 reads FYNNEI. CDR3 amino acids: CASIRLAQDTQYF. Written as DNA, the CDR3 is TGTGCCAGCATTAGACTAGCCCAAGATACGCAGTATTTT.